This T cell receptor beta chain was found in a study of blood T cell repertoires in COVID-19. Study-wide context: From T cells, B-cell-depleted T cells, or PBMCs came the material, which was cDNA or gDNA.

Individuals drawn from under 30 US areas were about 18 to 90 years old. In Cohort 3, a recovered donor had either two negative PCRs, clearance, or symptom resolution. Germline CDR1 reads SGHNT; CDR2 reads YENEEA. V trimming: 3 bases; J trimming: 5 bases; junction bases outside the gene matches: 4. The CDR3 is 15 residues long. Original analysis: Counts of nucleated cells, estimated from reference gene primer amplification, were obtained. Sequencing was performed with immunoSEQ multiplex PCR; in TCRdb, only in-frame clones are kept and a portion is missing. Clonal size and the V and J genes are those of that table, whereas D and trimming came from the DNA. The sample shows approximately 490,000 clones, around 85% of them seen only once.

The TCR sequence derives from a woman aged 55-69 years who had recovered from COVID-19. The chain joins TRBV11-3 to TRBJ2-4; the match to TRBD1 covers 10 bases. The sample was PBMCs or T cells enriched from blood (not recorded which). The CDR3 nucleotides are TGTGCCAGCAGCTTTCGGGACAGGGGAGAAAACATTCAGTACTTC. Its protein product is CASSFRDRGENIQYF.